The 3 T cell receptor beta chains below come from one sample, sequenced in a study of blood T cell repertoires in COVID-19. TCRdb's copy holds only in-frame clones and misses some; the assay was immunoSEQ multiplex PCR. The sample has 250,000 to 350,000 clones; around 90% are singletons. The sequencing input was peripheral blood. Receptors originate from a woman aged 40 to 50 who had recovered from COVID-19.

This chain connects TRBV2 to TRBJ2-1, with D possibly matching TRBD1 (5 bases). V lost 2 bases, J lost 7 bases, and 6 bases lay in between. Germline V gives CDR1 SNHLY, CDR2 FYNNEI. CDR3 size: 12 residues. CDR3 in amino acids: CASSETGNEQFF. In nucleotides, the CDR3 is TGTGCCAGCAGTGAAACAGGAAATGAGCAGTTCTTC.

The chain has TRBV6-5 and TRBJ1-5; D gene uncertain. Germline V gene data show CDR1 as MNHEY and CDR2 as SVGAGI. There are 13 residues in the CDR3. V was clipped by 0 bases and J by 9 bases, with 9 bases between them. The CDR3 loop is CASSYSKEGPQHF. In DNA form, the CDR3 reads TGTGCCAGCAGTTACTCGAAAGAGGGGCCCCAGCATTTT.

The chain carries TRBV3-1 (or the pseudogene TRBV3-2) and TRBJ2-6; 9 bases line up with TRBD1. CDR3 length equals 18 residues. The germline gives CDR1 LGHDT, CDR2 YNNKEL (reference sequence). The V gene end was trimmed by 2 bases and the J gene end by 0 bases; junction bases not matched to a gene: 5. The CDR3 reads CASSQRGQGPSGANVLTF. In DNA, the CDR3 is TGTGCCAGCAGCCAAAGAGGACAGGGGCCCTCTGGGGCCAACGTCCTGACTTTC.